This T cell receptor beta chain is drawn from a study of blood T cells in healthy people across ages. Study overall: About one barcoded beta molecule per two T cells was the capture yield of template switching.

Together with a sample-barcoded 5' primer, a J-beta primer mix was included in a second PCR lasting about 7 to 11 cycles. TCRdb processed the 5' RACE reads anew with MiXCR; each CDR3 protein has one entry. The sample has around 1,500,000 distinct CDR3 sequences; roughly 45% are singletons. There are 15 residues in the CDR3. Trimming took off 0 bases at V and 3 bases at J, with 12 bases between the two ends. Per germline, CDR1 DFQATT and CDR2 SNEGSKA (reference sequence). This chain uses TRBV20-1 with TRBJ1-5, with D unresolved. The sequence was obtained from a young woman in good health. Sequenced material: blood. CDR3 in DNA: TGCAGTGCTAGAGAGGGGAGCTCTATCAATCAGCCCCAGCATTTT. This gives the protein CSAREGSSINQPQHF.